This T cell receptor beta chain was profiled in a study of beta chain features in type 1 diabetes. Study-level information: Taken together, all samples contributed some 100 million examined sorted cells.

There are 16 residues in the CDR3. V shed 4 bases, J shed 7 bases, and the junction held 14 bases outside the gene matches. CDR1 and CDR2 from the germline V gene are PRHDT and FYEKMQ (reference sequence). TCRB transcripts that were expressed got sequenced, as all of the isolated RNA had been reverse transcribed. Measured with immunoSEQ multiplex PCR; TCRdb has only the in-frame clones, and not every one. Among under 900,000 clones listed, around a sixth were seen once. The sequenced sample consisted of naive CD4+ T cells from blood. The receptor comes from a woman younger than 35 in good health. The rearrangement links TRBV13 to TRBJ2-7; TRBD1 matches 9 bases. The CDR3 spells CASSSWDRAPLREQYF. The CDR3 DNA follows: TGTGCCAGCAGCTCCTGGGACAGGGCGCCGCTACGAGAGCAGTACTTC.